One sample yielded the 11 T cell receptor beta chains listed below, sequenced in a study of Graves' ophthalmopathy and Graves' hyperthyroidism. RNA transcripts were the source from which TCR beta CDR3 regions were amplified. RT-PCR in the first round used HTBI primers; a second-round multiplex PCR followed. TCRdb reprocessed the multiplex PCR reads with MiXCR, giving one entry per CDR3 protein. The table lists around 470,000 distinct CDR3 sequences, about 15% of them singletons. Sequencing used blood. The receptors were gathered from a woman in her thirties with Graves' ophthalmopathy.

In this sample, this clonotype turned up many times. For the CDR3, the DNA is TGCAGTGCTAGAGGGCACTCCCCCCAAGAGACCCAGTACTTC. Amino acids: CSARGHSPQETQYF. The chain uses TRBV20-1 and TRBJ2-5; D unresolved. With 1 base removed from V and 1 base from J, the gap between germline ends came to 10 bases. CDR3 length equals 14 residues. Germline values: CDR1 DFQATT, CDR2 SNEGSKA (reference sequence).

This clonotype was observed at least ten times. This rearrangement joins TRBV2 to TRBJ1-1; D ambiguous. The CDR3 contains 12 residues. The germline V gene has CDR1 SNHLY and CDR2 FYNNEI. V lost 10 bases, J lost 6 bases, and 15 bases lay in between. The CDR3 here is CATQELAAEAFF. The CDR3 DNA follows: TGTGCCACCCAGGAACTTGCGGCTGAAGCTTTCTTT.

This clonotype came up many times. V is TRBV7-2 and J is TRBJ2-5, with D perhaps matching TRBD1 (5 bases). Deletions cut 6 bases from V and 5 bases from J, with 13 bases between. From germline, CDR1 is SGHTA and CDR2 FQGNSA. The CDR3 totals 13 residues. The CDR3, as DNA: TGTGCCAGCAGTCAATCAGGGTTCGAGACCCAGTACTTC. Translating it yields CASSQSGFETQYF.

The rearrangement links TRBV4-1 to TRBJ2-5; D perhaps matches TRBD2 (6 bases). There are 15 residues in the CDR3. Trimming took off 1 base at V and 2 bases at J, with 11 bases between the two ends. The V gene's germline CDR1 is MGHRA and CDR2 YSYEKL. CDR3 protein: CASSQVAGPQETQYF. The CDR3 nucleotides read TGCGCCAGCAGCCAAGTGGCGGGACCTCAAGAGACCCAGTACTTC.

This clonotype was observed many times. V gene TRBV6-1 combines with J gene TRBJ1-2; the D gene is possibly TRBD1 (6 bases). In germline, CDR1 is MNHNS, CDR2 SASEGT. The CDR3 consists of 13 residues. Trimming took 2 bases from V and 5 from J, leaving 9 bases between them. As DNA, the CDR3 is TGTGCCAGCAGTGAATGGGACAAATATGGCTACACCTTC. Its protein product is CASSEWDKYGYTF.

This clonotype was picked up many times. V usage is TRBV15 and J usage is TRBJ2-7; D unclear. The germline CDR1 and CDR2 sequences are LNHNV and YYDKDF (reference sequence). The CDR3 totals 15 residues. V lost 0 bases, J lost 1 base, and 10 bases lay in between. The CDR3 is CATSRDRVGSYEQYF. The CDR3 bases are TGTGCCACCAGCAGAGATCGGGTCGGGTCCTACGAGCAGTACTTC.

This clonotype was counted a single time. The chain has TRBV12-3 or TRBV12-4 and TRBJ1-2; weak D call: TRBD1 (5 bases). CDR3 size: 13 residues. Trimming stripped 1 base from V and 8 bases from J, with 11 bases between. The CDR3 coding sequence is TGTGCCAGCAGTTTAGACATGGGACGGGGCTACACCTTC. Protein product: CASSLDMGRGYTF.

There are many counts of this clonotype. CDR3 bases: TGCAGTGCTAAGACTACAGGGACAGAGACCCAGTACTTC. Its translation: CSAKTTGTETQYF. The chain is built from TRBV20-1 and TRBJ2-5; a weak D match, TRBD1 (6 bases). The length of the CDR3 is 13 residues. The V end lost 4 bases, the J end lost 4 bases, and 13 bases lay between the germline ends. Germline lookup yields CDR1 DFQATT and CDR2 SNEGSKA (reference sequence).

This clonotype was detected many times. This sequence joins TRBV12-3 or TRBV12-4 and TRBJ1-2, with TRBD1 identical over 7 bases. Germline trimming cut 6 bases from V and 2 bases from J; bases unmatched to any gene: 6. There are 14 residues in the CDR3. This chain's CDR3 is CASSTGDLNYGYTF. As DNA, the CDR3 is TGTGCCAGCAGCACAGGGGACTTGAACTATGGCTACACCTTC.

This clonotype appeared many times. The J gene is TRBJ1-1, the V gene TRBV28; no clear D gene. CDR1 is MDHEN and CDR2 is SYDVKM in the germline V gene. This CDR3 has 14 amino acids. Trimming left V 3 bases short and J 1 base short, with 9 bases between. The CDR3 DNA is TGTGCCAGCAGTTTGTGGGCAGGGAACACTGAAGCTTTCTTT. Protein sequence: CASSLWAGNTEAFF.

This clonotype was recorded at least ten times. This sequence joins TRBV29-1 and TRBJ2-7; TRBD1 might be the D (6 bases). Trimming removed 7 bases at V and 6 bases at J, with 13 bases between. The germline CDR1 and CDR2 sequences are SQVTM and ANQGSEA. The CDR3 spans 11 residues. The CDR3 reads CSAETGREQYF. CDR3 coding DNA: TGCAGCGCCGAAACAGGGCGCGAGCAGTACTTC.